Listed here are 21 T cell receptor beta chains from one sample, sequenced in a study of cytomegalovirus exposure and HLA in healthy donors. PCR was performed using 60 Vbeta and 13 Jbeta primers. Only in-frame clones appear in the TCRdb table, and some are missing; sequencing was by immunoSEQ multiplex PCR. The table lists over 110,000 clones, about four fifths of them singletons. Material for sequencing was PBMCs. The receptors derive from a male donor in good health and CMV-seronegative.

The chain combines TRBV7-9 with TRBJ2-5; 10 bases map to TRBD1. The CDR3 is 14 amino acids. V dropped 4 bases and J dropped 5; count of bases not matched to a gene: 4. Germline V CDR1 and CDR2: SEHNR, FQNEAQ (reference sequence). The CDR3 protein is CASSSRDRGETQYF. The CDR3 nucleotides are TGTGCCAGCAGCTCCCGGGACAGGGGTGAGACCCAGTACTTC.

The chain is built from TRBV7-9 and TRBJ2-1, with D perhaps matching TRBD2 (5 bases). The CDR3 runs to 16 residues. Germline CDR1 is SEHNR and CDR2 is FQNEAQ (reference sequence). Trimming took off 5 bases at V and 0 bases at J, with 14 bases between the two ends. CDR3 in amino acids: CASSTTRVSSYNEQFF. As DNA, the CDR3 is TGTGCCAGCAGCACAACTAGGGTGAGCTCCTACAATGAGCAGTTCTTC. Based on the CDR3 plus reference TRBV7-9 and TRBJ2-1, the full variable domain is DTGVSQNPRHKITKRGQNVTFRCDPISEHNRLYWYRQTLGQGPEFLTYFQNEAQLEKSRLLSDRFSAERPKGSFSTLEIQRTEQGDSAMYLCASSTTRVSSYNEQFFGPGTRLTVL.

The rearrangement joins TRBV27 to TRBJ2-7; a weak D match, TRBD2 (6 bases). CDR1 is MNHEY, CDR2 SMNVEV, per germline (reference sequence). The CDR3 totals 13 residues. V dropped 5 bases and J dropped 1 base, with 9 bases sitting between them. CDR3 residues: CASSRRDSYEQYF. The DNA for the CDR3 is TGTGCCAGCAGTCGGCGGGATTCCTACGAGCAGTACTTC.

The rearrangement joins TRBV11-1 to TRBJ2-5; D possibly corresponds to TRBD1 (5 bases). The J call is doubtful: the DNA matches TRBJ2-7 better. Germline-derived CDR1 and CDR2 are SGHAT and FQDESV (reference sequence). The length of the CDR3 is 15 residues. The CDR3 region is CASSLGTDSSYEQYF. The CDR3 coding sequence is TGTGCCAGCAGCTTAGGGACCGACAGCTCCTACGAGCAGTACTTC.

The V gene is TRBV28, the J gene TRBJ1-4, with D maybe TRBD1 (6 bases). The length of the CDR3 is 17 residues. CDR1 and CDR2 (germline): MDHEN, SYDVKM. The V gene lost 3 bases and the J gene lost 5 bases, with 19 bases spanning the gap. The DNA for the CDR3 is TGTGCCAGCAGTTTGAGGGGCAAGACAGGTGGGAATGAAAAACTGTTTTTT. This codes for CASSLRGKTGGNEKLFF.

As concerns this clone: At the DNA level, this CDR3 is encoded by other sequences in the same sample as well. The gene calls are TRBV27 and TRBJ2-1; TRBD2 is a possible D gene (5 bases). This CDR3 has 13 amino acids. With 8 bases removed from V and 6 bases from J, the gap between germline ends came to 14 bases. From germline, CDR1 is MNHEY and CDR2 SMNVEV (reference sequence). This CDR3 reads CASGLAPFNEQFF. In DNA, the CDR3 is TGTGCCAGCGGGCTAGCTCCCTTCAATGAGCAGTTCTTC.

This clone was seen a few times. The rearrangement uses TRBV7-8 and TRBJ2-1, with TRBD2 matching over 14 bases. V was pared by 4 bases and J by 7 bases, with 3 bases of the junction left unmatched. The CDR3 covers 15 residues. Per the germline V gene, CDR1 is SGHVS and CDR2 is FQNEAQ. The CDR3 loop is CASSSGTSGRNEQFF. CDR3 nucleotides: TGTGCCAGCAGCTCCGGGACTAGCGGGAGAAATGAGCAGTTCTTC.

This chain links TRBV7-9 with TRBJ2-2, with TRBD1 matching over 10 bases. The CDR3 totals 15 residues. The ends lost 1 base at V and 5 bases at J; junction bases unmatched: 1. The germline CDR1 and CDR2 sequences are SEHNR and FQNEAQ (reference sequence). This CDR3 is CASSLVGQGTGELFF. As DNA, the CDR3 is TGTGCCAGCAGCTTAGTGGGACAGGGGACCGGGGAGCTGTTTTTT.

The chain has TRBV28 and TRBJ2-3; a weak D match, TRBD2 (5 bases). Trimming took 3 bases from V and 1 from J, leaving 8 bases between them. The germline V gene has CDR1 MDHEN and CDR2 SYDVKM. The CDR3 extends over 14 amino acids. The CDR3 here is CASSFLSGTDTQYF. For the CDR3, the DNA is TGTGCCAGCAGTTTTCTTAGCGGCACAGATACGCAGTATTTT.

CDR3 sequence: CASSPGTANYGYTF. The CDR3 nucleotides read TGTGCCAGCAGCCCAGGCACCGCTAACTATGGCTACACCTTC. The chain employs TRBV11-2 and TRBJ1-2, with no clear D. Germline loops: CDR1 SGHAT, CDR2 FQNNGV. The CDR3 runs 14 residues. V was pared by 5 bases and J by 0 bases, with 10 bases between. Full variable domain (rest looked up from reference TRBV11-2 and TRBJ1-2): EAGVAQSPRYKIIEKRQSVAFWCNPISGHATLYWYQQILGQGPKLLIQFQNNGVVDDSQLPKDRFSAERLKGVDSTLKIQPAKLEDSAVYLCASSPGTANYGYTFGSGTRLTVV.

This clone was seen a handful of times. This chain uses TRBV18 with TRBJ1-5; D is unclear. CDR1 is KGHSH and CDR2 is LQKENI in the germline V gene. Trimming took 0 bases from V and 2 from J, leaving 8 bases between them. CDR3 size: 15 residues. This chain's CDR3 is CASSPPPVGNQPQHF. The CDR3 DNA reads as TGTGCCAGCTCACCACCACCGGTGGGCAATCAGCCCCAGCATTTT. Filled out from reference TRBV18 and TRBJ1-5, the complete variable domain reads NAGVMQNPRHLVRRRGQEARLRCSPMKGHSHVYWYRQLPEEGLKFMVYLQKENIIDESGMPKERFSAEFPKEGPSILRIQQVVRGDSAAYFCASSPPPVGNQPQHFGDGTRLSIL.

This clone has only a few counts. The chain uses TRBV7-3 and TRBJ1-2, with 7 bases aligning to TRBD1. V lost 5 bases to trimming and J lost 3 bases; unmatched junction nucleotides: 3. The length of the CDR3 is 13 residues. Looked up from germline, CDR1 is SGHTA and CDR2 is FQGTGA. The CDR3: CASSIDRDYGYTF. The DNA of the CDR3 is TGTGCCAGCAGCATTGACAGGGACTATGGCTACACCTTC.

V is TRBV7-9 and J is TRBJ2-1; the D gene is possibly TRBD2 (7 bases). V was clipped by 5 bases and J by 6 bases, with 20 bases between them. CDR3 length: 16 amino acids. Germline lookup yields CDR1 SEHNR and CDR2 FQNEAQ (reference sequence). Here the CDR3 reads CASSRRGEGLPNEQFF. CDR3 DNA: TGTGCCAGCAGCCGGAGGGGGGAGGGCCTTCCCAATGAGCAGTTCTTC.

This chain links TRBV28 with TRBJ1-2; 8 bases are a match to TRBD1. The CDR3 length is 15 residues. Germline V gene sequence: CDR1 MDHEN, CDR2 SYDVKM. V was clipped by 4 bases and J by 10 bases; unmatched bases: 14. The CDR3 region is CASSYRPGRGLVYTF. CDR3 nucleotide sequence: TGTGCCAGCAGTTACCGCCCGGGCAGGGGGCTAGTCTACACCTTC.

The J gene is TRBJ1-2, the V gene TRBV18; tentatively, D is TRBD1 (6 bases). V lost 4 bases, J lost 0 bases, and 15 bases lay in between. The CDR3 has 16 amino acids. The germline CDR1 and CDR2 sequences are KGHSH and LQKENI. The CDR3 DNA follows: TGTGCCAGCTCACTTCCGACAGGACCCCCTAACTATGGCTACACCTTC. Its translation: CASSLPTGPPNYGYTF.

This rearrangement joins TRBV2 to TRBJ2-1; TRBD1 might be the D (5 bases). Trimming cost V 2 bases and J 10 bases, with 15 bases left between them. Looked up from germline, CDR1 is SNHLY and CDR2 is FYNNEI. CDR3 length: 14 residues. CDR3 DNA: TGTGCCAGCAGTGAAATGGACACACAATTAGAGCAGTTCTTC. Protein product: CASSEMDTQLEQFF.

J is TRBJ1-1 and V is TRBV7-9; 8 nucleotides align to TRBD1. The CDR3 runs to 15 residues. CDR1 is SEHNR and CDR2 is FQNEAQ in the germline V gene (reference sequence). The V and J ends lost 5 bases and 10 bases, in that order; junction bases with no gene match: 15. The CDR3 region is CASSPASGQAFRAFF. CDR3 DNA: TGTGCCAGCAGCCCAGCGTCGGGACAGGCATTTCGAGCTTTCTTT.

In DNA form, the CDR3 reads TGTGCCAGCGCCCAGGGCCCAGATACGCAGTATTTT. It is translated as CASAQGPDTQYF. The chain recombines TRBV6-5 with TRBJ2-3, with D possibly TRBD1 on 5 matching bases. Trimming stripped 8 bases from V and 4 bases from J, with 10 bases between. This CDR3 spans 12 amino acids. The germline CDR1 and CDR2 sequences are MNHEY and SVGAGI.

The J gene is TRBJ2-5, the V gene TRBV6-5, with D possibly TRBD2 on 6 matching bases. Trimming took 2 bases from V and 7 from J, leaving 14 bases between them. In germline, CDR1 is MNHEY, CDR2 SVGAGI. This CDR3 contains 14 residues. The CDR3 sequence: CASSYGGADVTQYF. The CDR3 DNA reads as TGTGCCAGCAGTTACGGCGGGGCAGACGTGACCCAGTACTTC.

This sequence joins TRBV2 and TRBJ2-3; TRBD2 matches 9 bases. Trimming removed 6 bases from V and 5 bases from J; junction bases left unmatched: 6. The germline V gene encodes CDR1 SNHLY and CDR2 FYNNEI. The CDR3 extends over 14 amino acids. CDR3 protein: CASSTLAGGDTQYF. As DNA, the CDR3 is TGTGCCAGCAGCACACTAGCGGGTGGAGATACGCAGTATTTT.

CDR3 protein: CASSYNTMRGYTF. Here the CDR3 DNA reads TGTGCCAGCAGCTATAATACTATGAGGGGCTACACCTTC. The chain has TRBV7-8 and TRBJ1-2; D is unclear. The CDR3 contains 13 residues. Germline CDR1 is SGHVS and CDR2 is FQNEAQ. Trimming took off 4 bases at V and 8 bases at J, with 14 bases between the two ends.